One sample yielded the 26 T cell receptor beta chains listed below, sequenced in a study of blood T cell repertoires in COVID-19. Some clones are missing from TCRdb's copy, which holds only in-frame ones; the method was immunoSEQ multiplex PCR. Among about 200,000 clones, approximately 87% were seen once, and the ten largest hold 2% to 2.5%. Sequencing used peripheral blood. These receptors all come from a woman in her forties or fifties with acute or convalescent COVID-19.

The DNA for the CDR3 is TGTGCCAGCAGCCCAACGGGACTCGGCTACACCTTC. As protein: CASSPTGLGYTF. V and J are TRBV9 and TRBJ1-2; tentative D call: TRBD1 (5 bases). This CDR3 has 12 amino acids. Trimming removed 4 bases at V and 8 bases at J, with 12 bases between. Germline CDR1 is SGDLS and CDR2 is YYNGEE.

The chain has TRBV5-8 and TRBJ1-5; D is possibly TRBD1 (6 bases). Germline V gene data show CDR1 as SGHTS and CDR2 as YDEGEE. Trimming took 4 bases from V and 7 from J, leaving 18 bases between them. This CDR3 comprises 15 residues. CDR3 loop: CASSPTGLGEQPQHF. CDR3 nucleotides: TGTGCCAGCAGCCCGACAGGCCTAGGGGAACAGCCCCAGCATTTT.

The V gene is TRBV29-1, the J gene TRBJ2-7, with D tentatively TRBD1 (7 bases). V shed 6 bases and J shed 7 bases, with 22 bases lying between them. The germline CDR1 and CDR2 sequences are SQVTM and ANQGSEA. This CDR3 region has 14 residues. The CDR3 DNA is TGCAGCGTCGCCATTTTGGCAGGGGGAGGTGAGCAGTACTTC. Residues: CSVAILAGGGEQYF.

The rearrangement joins TRBV10-3 to TRBJ1-2; 9 nucleotides line up with TRBD1. From germline, CDR1 is ENHRY and CDR2 SYGVKD. The CDR3 is 17 amino acids. The V gene end was trimmed by 3 bases and the J gene end by 4 bases; junction bases not matched to a gene: 12. The CDR3 DNA sequence: TGTGCCATCAGTGACCCCGGACGGACAGGGGTGGCCTATGGCTACACCTTC. This gives the protein CAISDPGRTGVAYGYTF.

This chain uses TRBV23-1 with TRBJ1-2; D possibly corresponds to TRBD1 (5 bases). TRBV23-1 is flagged as an ORF with uncertain function. The V end lost 8 bases, the J end lost 8 bases, and 15 bases lay between the germline ends. The CDR3 has 12 residues. CDR3 nucleotides: TGCGCCAGCGGGTGGGGGGTAGAGGGCTACACCTTC. This encodes CASGWGVEGYTF.

This chain joins TRBV7-6 and TRBJ2-5, with D tentatively TRBD2 (5 bases). With 5 bases removed from V and 5 bases from J, the gap between germline ends came to 15 bases. Looked up from germline, CDR1 is SGHVS and CDR2 is FNYEAQ. This CDR3 spans 14 amino acids. In nucleotides, the CDR3 is TGTGCCAGCAGCACGGACTGGGGTGGGGAGACCCAGTACTTC. Its protein product is CASSTDWGGETQYF.

V usage is TRBV7-9 and J usage is TRBJ2-3; TRBD2 agrees at 9 bases. The CDR3 runs 15 residues. V lost 2 bases to trimming and J lost 2 bases; unmatched junction nucleotides: 2. Per germline, CDR1 SEHNR and CDR2 FQNEAQ (reference sequence). The CDR3 DNA reads TGTGCCAGCAGCTTATCTAGCGGGGTCACAGATACGCAGTATTTT. As protein: CASSLSSGVTDTQYF.

The chain's CDR3 is CASSKEERERDTQYF. CDR3 DNA: TGTGCCAGCAGCAAAGAGGAGCGGGAAAGAGATACGCAGTATTTT. V and J are TRBV21-1 and TRBJ2-3; TRBD2 is the table's D call, not checked against the DNA. TRBV21-1 is a pseudogene. The length of the CDR3 is 15 residues.

V is TRBV7-2 and J is TRBJ1-1; D is unresolved. The CDR3 spans 15 residues. V gave up 3 bases and J gave up 1 base, with 12 bases separating them. The germline gives CDR1 SGHTA, CDR2 FQGNSA. The CDR3 loop reads CASSFVGTGNTEAFF. Written as DNA, the CDR3 is TGTGCCAGCAGCTTTGTAGGCACGGGGAACACTGAAGCTTTCTTT.

This clone was counted a single time. The chain employs TRBV5-6 and TRBJ2-3; D is ambiguous. Trimming removed 0 bases at V and 3 bases at J, with 8 bases between. Germline-derived CDR1 and CDR2 are SGHDT and YYEEEE. This CDR3 contains 14 residues. The CDR3 DNA is TGTGCCAGCAGCTTGGTTCGGCGGACAGATACGCAGTATTTT. It is translated as CASSLVRRTDTQYF.

The V call is TRBV29-1, the J call TRBJ1-1; D not resolved. The germline V gene encodes CDR1 SQVTM and CDR2 ANQGSEA. CDR3 length: 13 amino acids. V was trimmed by 4 bases and J by 4 bases, leaving 13 bases between them. In DNA form, the CDR3 reads TGCAGCGTTGGCCGGGCCGCGGGCACTGAAGCTTTCTTT. Its protein product is CSVGRAAGTEAFF.

The sample holds a few counts of this clone. This chain joins TRBV10-3 and TRBJ2-3; tentatively, D is TRBD2 (6 bases). Trimming shortened V by 3 bases and J by 4 bases, and 14 bases separated the two germline ends. There are 15 residues in the CDR3. Germline V gene sequence: CDR1 ENHRY, CDR2 SYGVKD. The CDR3 DNA is TGTGCCATCAGTGAACGGCTAGCGAAGGCAGATACGCAGTATTTT. Protein sequence: CAISERLAKADTQYF.

The V call is TRBV2, the J call TRBJ1-2; D gene unclear. V was pared by 3 bases and J by 0 bases, with 5 bases between. The length of the CDR3 is 13 residues. CDR1 is SNHLY and CDR2 is FYNNEI in the germline V gene. CDR3 sequence: CASSDSANYGYTF. The CDR3 bases are TGTGCCAGCAGTGACAGTGCTAACTATGGCTACACCTTC. The complete variable domain, with remaining parts taken from reference TRBV2 and TRBJ1-2, reads EPEVTQTPSHQVTQMGQEVILRCVPISNHLYFYWYRQILGQKVEFLVSFYNNEISEKSEIFDDQFSVERPDGSNFTLKIRSTKLEDSAMYFCASSDSANYGYTFGSGTRLTVV.

CDR3 loop: CASSPGTASGYGYTF. CDR3 nucleotide sequence: TGTGCCAGCAGCCCAGGGACAGCCAGCGGCTATGGCTACACCTTC. V usage is TRBV11-2 and J usage is TRBJ1-2; TRBD1 aligns across 7 bases. The CDR3 consists of 15 residues. The ends lost 5 bases at V and 4 bases at J; junction bases unmatched: 10. CDR1 and CDR2 (germline): SGHAT, FQNNGV.

The chain couples TRBV18 to TRBJ2-1, with 8 bases identical to TRBD2. After removal of 2 bases from V and 4 bases from J, the junction contained 7 bases not matched to a gene. The CDR3 totals 16 residues. The germline V gene has CDR1 KGHSH and CDR2 LQKENI. CDR3 in amino acids: CASSPSGLATYNEQFF. In nucleotides, the CDR3 is TGTGCCAGCTCACCAAGTGGACTAGCAACTTACAATGAGCAGTTCTTC.

V is TRBV2 and J is TRBJ1-3; a weak D match, TRBD1 (5 bases). Germline values: CDR1 SNHLY, CDR2 FYNNEI. The CDR3 is 14 residues long. V lost 4 bases and J lost 4, with 11 bases in between. CDR3 loop: CASSGSQGGNTIYF. In nucleotides, the CDR3 is TGTGCCAGCAGTGGAAGTCAGGGAGGAAACACCATATATTTT.

This chain joins TRBV5-4 and TRBJ2-2, with TRBD2 as a possible D gene (5 bases). The CDR3 totals 15 residues. CDR1 and CDR2 (germline): SGHNT, YYREEE (reference sequence). Trimming pared 4 bases from V and 6 bases from J, leaving 16 bases between. CDR3 protein: CASSLTRTQAGELFF. The CDR3 DNA reads TGTGCCAGCAGCCTCACGAGGACTCAAGCCGGGGAGCTGTTTTTT.

As to this clone: One end of the junction varies from germline; a read error may be responsible. The chain uses TRBV11-3 and TRBJ1-1, with 10 bases lining up with TRBD1. The CDR3 has 16 residues. Looked up from germline, CDR1 is SGHNT and CDR2 is YENEEA. This chain's CDR3 is CASNLVGTGVNTEAFF. Written as DNA, the CDR3 is TGTGCCAGCAACTTAGTCGGGACAGGGGTTAACACTGAAGCTTTCTTT.

The chain couples TRBV7-2 to TRBJ2-1, with D possibly being TRBD1 (8 bases). The CDR3 totals 18 residues. In germline, CDR1 is SGHTA, CDR2 FQGNSA. The V and J ends lost 5 bases and 0 bases respectively, with 20 bases between them. In nucleotides, the CDR3 is TGTGCCAGCAGCGGCATTACAGGGGGGGGAGTCTCCTACAATGAGCAGTTCTTC. Protein sequence: CASSGITGGGVSYNEQFF.

The V and J genes are TRBV30 and TRBJ1-6, with 7 bases lining up with TRBD1. Germline-derived CDR1 and CDR2 are GTSNPN and SVGIG (reference sequence). The CDR3 runs 16 residues. V lost 4 bases, J lost 2 bases, and 8 bases stayed unmatched. CDR3 amino acids: CAWIPGQAAYNSPLHF. CDR3 coding DNA: TGTGCCTGGATCCCTGGACAGGCGGCCTATAATTCACCCCTCCACTTT.

The chain combines TRBV5-1 with TRBJ1-4; D uncertain. Germline CDR1 reads SGHRS; CDR2 reads YFSETQ. The CDR3 runs 15 residues. Trimming cost V 1 base and J 7 bases, with 14 bases left between them. The CDR3: CASSLQDNRGEKLFF. The CDR3 nucleotides read TGCGCCAGCAGCTTGCAGGATAATCGTGGTGAAAAACTGTTTTTT.

The V and J genes are TRBV4-1 and TRBJ1-6; D is uncertain. The CDR3 contains 15 residues. Germline values: CDR1 MGHRA, CDR2 YSYEKL. V lost 3 bases to trimming and J lost 5 bases, with 11 bases between them. This CDR3 is CASSQQRPDNSPLHF. The DNA for the CDR3 is TGCGCCAGCAGCCAGCAGCGCCCAGATAATTCACCCCTCCACTTT.

The chain is built from TRBV18 and TRBJ2-7; 13 bases are shared with TRBD2. This CDR3 has 16 amino acids. The V gene end was trimmed by 6 bases and the J gene end by 2 bases; junction bases not matched to a gene: 7. Germline CDR1 reads KGHSH; CDR2 reads LQKENI. CDR3 in DNA: TGTGCCAGCTCTCAGACTAGCGGGGGGCTCGCCTACGAGCAGTACTTC. This gives the protein CASSQTSGGLAYEQYF.

This chain joins TRBV5-6 and TRBJ2-7; the match to TRBD2 covers 10 bases. Germline CDR1 is SGHDT and CDR2 is YYEEEE. The J segment lost 7 bases and the V segment lost 7 bases, leaving 11 bases of the junction unmatched. CDR3 size: 14 residues. CDR3 sequence reads: CASAVGLAVREQYF. As DNA, the CDR3 is TGTGCCAGCGCCGTTGGACTAGCGGTCCGGGAGCAGTACTTC.

This clone was detected only once. CDR3: CASSPGINYEQYF. CDR3 DNA: TGCGCCAGCAGCCCCGGGATCAACTACGAGCAGTACTTC. The chain is built from TRBV5-1 and TRBJ2-7; a possible D gene is TRBD2 (5 bases). Trimming pared 4 bases from V and 3 bases from J, leaving 11 bases between. This CDR3 spans 13 amino acids. The V gene's germline CDR1 is SGHRS and CDR2 YFSETQ.

This sequence joins TRBV19 and TRBJ1-2, with D possibly matching TRBD1 (5 bases). The CDR3 totals 14 residues. V dropped 7 bases and J dropped 2 bases, with 14 bases sitting between them. In germline, CDR1 is LNHDA, CDR2 SQIVND (reference sequence). CDR3 region: CASTPGGGNYGYTF. The CDR3, as DNA: TGTGCCAGTACCCCTGGGGGAGGGAACTATGGCTACACCTTC.